The 19 T cell receptor beta chains below all came from one sample that was sequenced in a study of blood T cell repertoires in COVID-19. Generated by immunoSEQ multiplex PCR, the TCRdb table keeps only in-frame clones and is missing some. The data hold about 180,000 clones, with roughly four fifths observed a single time. The sample comprised peripheral blood. The receptor source for this set is a human donor in a cohort sampled during active COVID-19.

This clone was observed a single time. V and J are TRBV11-3 and TRBJ2-7, with a tentative D call TRBD1 (6 bases). The germline CDR1 and CDR2 sequences are SGHNT and YENEEA. The CDR3 runs to 13 residues. V was cut by 5 bases and J by 6 bases, with 14 bases left in between. The CDR3 protein is CASSLDRIGEQYF. The CDR3 nucleotides read TGTGCCAGCAGCCTCGACAGGATCGGCGAGCAGTACTTC.

The CDR3, as DNA: TGTGCCTCGCTGCCGGGTTGGAGAGGGGAGACCCAGTACTTC. Amino acids: CASLPGWRGETQYF. This chain uses TRBV5-6 with TRBJ2-5, with a possible D match to TRBD2 (5 bases). The V gene lost 10 bases and the J gene lost 5 bases, with 21 bases spanning the gap. Germline V gene sequence: CDR1 SGHDT, CDR2 YYEEEE. The CDR3 has 14 amino acids.

V gene TRBV12-3 or TRBV12-4 combines with J gene TRBJ1-3; D not resolved. The ends were cut back, 5 bases at V and 0 bases at J, with 5 bases in the middle. CDR3 size: 13 residues. CDR3 nucleotide sequence: TGTGCCAGCAGTCACTCCTCTGGAAACACCATATATTTT. It specifies CASSHSSGNTIYF.

This clone has a single count. This chain joins TRBV5-4 and TRBJ2-7, with D possibly TRBD1 on 6 matching bases. This CDR3 region has 14 residues. Germline loops: CDR1 SGHNT, CDR2 YYREEE (reference sequence). Trimming removed 2 bases at V and 0 bases at J, with 9 bases between. This CDR3 is CASSFRDNSYEQYF. CDR3 DNA sequence: TGTGCCAGCAGCTTTCGGGACAACTCCTACGAGCAGTACTTC.

J is TRBJ1-1 and V is TRBV7-6; the D gene is possibly TRBD1 (5 bases). This CDR3 has 14 residues. Trimming removed 5 bases at V and 0 bases at J, with 10 bases between. The germline V gene encodes CDR1 SGHVS and CDR2 FNYEAQ. In DNA, the CDR3 is TGTGCCAGCAGCACACAGGCTTTGAACACTGAAGCTTTCTTT. Its translation: CASSTQALNTEAFF.

The chain is built from TRBV19 and TRBJ2-7; 8 bases fit TRBD2. The V gene end was trimmed by 5 bases and the J gene end by 5 bases; junction bases not matched to a gene: 8. There are 14 residues in the CDR3. Germline lookup yields CDR1 LNHDA and CDR2 SQIVND (reference sequence). CDR3 nucleotides: TGTGCCAGTAGTTCCTTAAATAGCGGGAACGAGCAGTACTTC. Translated: CASSSLNSGNEQYF.

Comments on this clone: At one end, the junction sequence differs from germline, possibly due to a read error. This chain links TRBV29-1 with TRBJ2-7; D unresolved. The CDR3 covers 11 residues. Germline V gene lookup returns CDR1 SQVTM and CDR2 ANQGSEA. The CDR3, as DNA: TGCAGCGTTGAACTCGGTGCCGAGGAGTACTTC. This gives the protein CSVELGAEEYF.

This chain uses TRBV7-9 with TRBJ1-5; D unclear. V lost 0 bases and J lost 0, with 12 bases in between. The CDR3 has 17 residues. Germline-derived CDR1 and CDR2 are SEHNR and FQNEAQ (reference sequence). CDR3 DNA sequence: TGTGCCAGCAGCTTAGCGCTGGCAGATTATAGCAATCAGCCCCAGCATTTT. This translates into CASSLALADYSNQPQHF.

This clone has more than one count but fewer than ten. This chain links TRBV27 with TRBJ2-2; 8 nucleotides match TRBD1. Trimming took 6 bases from V and 6 from J; bases not matched to a gene: 0. Germline V gene lookup returns CDR1 MNHEY and CDR2 SMNVEV (reference sequence). This CDR3 is built from 12 residues. The CDR3 sequence: CASRDRAGELFF. CDR3 bases: TGTGCCAGCAGGGACAGGGCCGGGGAGCTGTTTTTT.

The chain has TRBV7-9 and TRBJ2-7; 10 nucleotides align to TRBD2. This CDR3 is 14 amino acids long. Germline CDR1 SEHNR, CDR2 FQNEAQ (reference sequence). The V and J ends lost 5 bases and 5 bases, in that order; junction bases with no gene match: 6. In DNA, the CDR3 is TGTGCCAGCAGCCAGCGGGGGGGGGCGGACGAGCAGTACTTC. Translation: CASSQRGGADEQYF.

This chain links TRBV10-1 with TRBJ1-1; 9 nucleotides agree with TRBD1. The CDR3 contains 13 residues. Unmatched junction bases numbered 9, after V lost 5 bases and J lost 11 bases. Germline CDR1 WNHNN, CDR2 SYGVQD (reference sequence). The CDR3 is CASSRGQGSWAFF. The CDR3 DNA reads TGCGCCAGCAGTAGGGGACAGGGAAGCTGGGCTTTCTTT.

The chain employs TRBV2 and TRBJ2-5; 11 bases map to TRBD2. J was trimmed by 5 bases and V by 2 bases; bases with no gene match: 7. CDR1 is SNHLY and CDR2 is FYNNEI in the germline V gene. The CDR3 loop spans 16 amino acids. The CDR3 DNA is TGTGCCAGCAGTGAAAGGGCTAGCGGGGGGCGGGAGACCCAGTACTTC. This encodes CASSERASGGRETQYF.

This clone showed up just a few times. V and J are TRBV10-3 and TRBJ1-3; the match to TRBD1 covers 10 bases. The V gene end was trimmed by 2 bases and the J gene end by 16 bases; junction bases not matched to a gene: 8. The CDR3 covers 13 residues. Germline V gene sequence: CDR1 ENHRY, CDR2 SYGVKD. CDR3 residues: CAISEGGQGEIYF. The CDR3 bases are TGTGCCATCAGTGAGGGAGGACAGGGGGAGATTTATTTT.

The rearrangement uses TRBV6-5 and TRBJ2-7; 11 nucleotides line up with TRBD1. J was trimmed by 6 bases and V by 6 bases; bases with no gene match: 7. This CDR3 region has 14 residues. Looked up from germline, CDR1 is MNHEY and CDR2 is SVGAGI. The CDR3 spells CASSVPGQGVEQYF. In DNA form, the CDR3 reads TGTGCCAGCAGCGTACCGGGACAGGGGGTCGAGCAGTACTTC.

This clone was seen only a few times. V gene TRBV7-6 combines with J gene TRBJ1-4, with D uncertain. Germline V gene lookup returns CDR1 SGHVS and CDR2 FNYEAQ. CDR3 length equals 15 residues. V dropped 0 bases and J dropped 7 bases, with 12 bases sitting between them. CDR3 bases: TGTGCCAGCAGCTTAGCGAGGGCGAAGGGTGAAAAACTGTTTTTT. It yields the protein CASSLARAKGEKLFF. The whole variable domain, remainder taken from reference TRBV7-6 and TRBJ1-4, is GAGVSQSPRYKVTKRGQDVALRCDPISGHVSLYWYRQALGQGPEFLTYFNYEAQQDKSGLPNDRFSAERPEGSISTLTIQRTEQRDSAMYRCASSLARAKGEKLFFGSGTQLSVL.

This clone was picked up a small number of times. The J gene is TRBJ1-3, the V gene TRBV7-2, with 7 bases identical to TRBD1. The CDR3 extends over 14 amino acids. Trimming cost V 2 bases and J 3 bases; bases outside gene matches: 1. CDR1 is SGHTA and CDR2 is FQGNSA in the germline V gene. DNA of the CDR3: TGTGCCAGCAGCTTACAGGGGGGTGGAAACACCATATATTTT. This sequence encodes CASSLQGGGNTIYF.

J is TRBJ1-1 and V is TRBV12-3 or TRBV12-4, with 9 bases fitting TRBD1. The CDR3 is 13 residues long. With 7 bases clipped from V and 6 bases from J, the junction kept 6 bases outside the gene matches. CDR3 sequence reads: CASTFGTGSEAFF. CDR3 in DNA: TGTGCCAGCACCTTCGGGACAGGGTCTGAAGCTTTCTTT.

This chain links TRBV5-6 with TRBJ1-2; 11 bases align to TRBD1. Trimming cost V 4 bases and J 4 bases; bases outside gene matches: 9. Germline V gene sequence: CDR1 SGHDT, CDR2 YYEEEE. The CDR3 loop spans 16 amino acids. CDR3 amino acids: CASSPWTGGGLYGYTF. CDR3 DNA sequence: TGTGCCAGCAGCCCTTGGACAGGGGGCGGCCTCTATGGCTACACCTTC.

The chain recombines TRBV29-1 with TRBJ1-5; D unclear. Trimming removed 3 bases from V and 2 bases from J, with 8 bases in between. CDR1 and CDR2 (germline): SQVTM, ANQGSEA. This CDR3 has 13 amino acids. The CDR3 protein is CSVDTGGNQPQHF. For the CDR3, the DNA is TGCAGCGTTGATACCGGGGGCAATCAGCCCCAGCATTTT.